This T cell receptor beta chain comes out of a study of blood T cell repertoires in COVID-19. Study-wide context: Samples representing acute and convalescent COVID-19 were sourced from the United States, Italy and Spain. Nucleic acid was either cDNA or gDNA, and it came from T cells, B-cell-depleted T cells, or PBMCs.

Original processing notes: Estimated nucleated cell counts came from reference gene primer amplification. Clones were sequenced by immunoSEQ multiplex PCR, and TCRdb holds only the in-frame ones, with some missing. V, J and clone size are those of that table, while D and trimming were read from the DNA. The table lists nearly 100,000 clones, almost 85% of them singletons. This CDR3 comprises 13 residues. Trimming removed 5 bases from V and 7 bases from J; junction bases left unmatched: 7. This clone was recorded only once. The rearrangement joins TRBV12-3 or TRBV12-4 to TRBJ2-7; 8 positions agree with TRBD1. The specimen was peripheral blood. The receptor's source is a man in his sixties or seventies with acute or convalescent COVID-19. The CDR3 bases are TGTGCCAGCAGTCCTCAGGGGGCGGGTGAGCAGTACTTC. Translated: CASSPQGAGEQYF.